This entry lists 28 T cell receptor beta chains sequenced from one sample in a study of blood T cell repertoires in COVID-19. Generated by immunoSEQ multiplex PCR, the TCRdb table keeps only in-frame clones and is missing some. The sample contains fewer than 80,000 clones, 80% to 95% of which appear only once. The sequencing sample was made of peripheral blood. These receptors came from a human donor in a cohort sampled during active COVID-19.

J is TRBJ1-2 and V is TRBV7-8; 9 bases are a match to TRBD1. Germline V lookup: CDR1 SGHVS, CDR2 FQNEAQ. V trimming: 5 bases; J trimming: 2 bases; junction bases outside the gene matches: 6. This CDR3 has 15 residues. CDR3 sequence (DNA): TGTGCCAGCAGCAGCCGGGACAGGGAAAACTATGGCTACACCTTC. Protein product: CASSSRDRENYGYTF.

The chain links TRBV19 to TRBJ1-2; no reliable D call. The CDR3 loop spans 15 amino acids. Germline CDR1 is LNHDA and CDR2 is SQIVND (reference sequence). The V end was cut by 7 bases, the J end by 8 bases, with 23 bases between. The CDR3 here is CASTSSGDMFKGYTF. The DNA for the CDR3 is TGTGCCAGTACCTCATCCGGGGATATGTTCAAGGGCTACACCTTC.

The V gene is TRBV11-2, the J gene TRBJ2-5; 10 positions match TRBD2. CDR1 and CDR2 from the germline V gene are SGHAT and FQNNGV. The CDR3 totals 15 residues. J lost 3 bases, V lost 6 bases, and 7 bases had no gene match. The CDR3: CASRRLAGYKETQYF. For the CDR3, the DNA is TGTGCCAGCAGGCGACTAGCGGGTTATAAAGAGACCCAGTACTTC.

This chain joins TRBV13 and TRBJ2-3; 8 positions agree with TRBD2. This CDR3 region has 15 residues. Germline values: CDR1 PRHDT, CDR2 FYEKMQ (reference sequence). With 5 bases clipped from V and 1 base from J, the junction kept 5 bases outside the gene matches. The CDR3: CASSVSGGRTDTQYF. CDR3 nucleotide sequence: TGTGCCAGCAGCGTAAGCGGGGGCCGCACAGATACGCAGTATTTT.

The rearrangement joins TRBV19 to TRBJ2-1; possible D gene TRBD1, 6 bases. The CDR3 sequence is 15 residues long. V was pared by 3 bases and J by 4 bases, with 13 bases between. Germline V CDR1 and CDR2: LNHDA, SQIVND (reference sequence). CDR3 DNA sequence: TGTGCCAGTAGTATGGACAGACCGGCGTACAATGAGCAGTTCTTC. This codes for CASSMDRPAYNEQFF.

V and J are TRBV9 and TRBJ2-5, with TRBD1 identical over 7 bases. J gave up 3 bases and V 0 bases, and 2 bases lay outside the gene matches. From germline, CDR1 is SGDLS and CDR2 YYNGEE. The CDR3 is 14 amino acids. The CDR3 nucleotides read TGTGCCAGCAGCGTAGACAGGGGAGAAGAGACCCAGTACTTC. This codes for CASSVDRGEETQYF.

This clone has a single count. V is TRBV28 and J is TRBJ1-5, with D possibly TRBD1 on 5 matching bases. This CDR3 has 15 residues. Germline-derived CDR1 and CDR2 are MDHEN and SYDVKM. The ends were cut back, 5 bases at V and 2 bases at J, with 13 bases in the middle. The CDR3 DNA is TGTGCCAGCAGTCCATCCGGGGGAGGCAATCAGCCCCAGCATTTT. Translated, it gives CASSPSGGGNQPQHF.

This clone was counted between two and nine times. The rearrangement uses TRBV7-9 and TRBJ2-7; the match to TRBD2 covers 11 bases. Trimming cost V 5 bases and J 0 bases; bases outside gene matches: 3. This CDR3 comprises 15 residues. CDR1 is SEHNR and CDR2 is FQNEAQ in the germline V gene (reference sequence). The DNA for the CDR3 is TGTGCCAGCAGCATAACTAGCGGGAGCTCCTACGAGCAGTACTTC. It encodes CASSITSGSSYEQYF.

The rearrangement uses TRBV10-3 and TRBJ1-1, with D maybe TRBD1 (5 bases). V shed 6 bases and J shed 0 bases, with 8 bases lying between them. This CDR3 is built from 13 residues. Germline assignment: CDR1 ENHRY and CDR2 SYGVKD. The chain's CDR3 is CAISEQVNTEAFF. The CDR3 nucleotides are TGTGCCATCAGCGAACAGGTGAACACTGAAGCTTTCTTT.

The V gene is TRBV4-3, the J gene TRBJ1-2, with 9 nucleotides matching TRBD1. Looked up from germline, CDR1 is LGHNA and CDR2 is YSLEER. The V and J ends lost 0 bases and 7 bases, in that order; junction bases with no gene match: 9. The CDR3 has 16 amino acids. Here the CDR3 reads CASSQDLGTGLGGYTF. CDR3 in DNA: TGCGCCAGCAGCCAAGACCTTGGGACAGGGCTAGGTGGCTACACCTTC.

In its sample, this clone was seen a few times. This rearrangement joins TRBV10-3 to TRBJ2-5; 9 bases match TRBD2. The germline V gene has CDR1 ENHRY and CDR2 SYGVKD. The ends lost 3 bases at V and 2 bases at J; junction bases unmatched: 13. The CDR3 is 18 residues long. The CDR3 spells CAISDRSSGGPIQETQYF. The CDR3 DNA follows: TGTGCCATCAGTGATAGGAGTAGCGGGGGCCCCATTCAAGAGACCCAGTACTTC.

The genes are TRBV9 and TRBJ2-5, with D unresolved. The V gene's germline CDR1 is SGDLS and CDR2 YYNGEE. V shed 0 bases and J shed 3 bases, with 9 bases lying between them. The CDR3 has 14 residues. The CDR3 sequence is CASSVGGPKETQYF. The DNA of the CDR3 is TGTGCCAGCAGCGTAGGAGGTCCAAAAGAGACCCAGTACTTC.

V is TRBV7-2 and J is TRBJ1-1; D is possibly TRBD1 (5 bases). The V end lost 5 bases, the J end lost 9 bases, and 19 bases lay between the germline ends. The CDR3 is made up of 14 amino acids. CDR1 and CDR2 (germline): SGHTA, FQGNSA. The CDR3 DNA follows: TGTGCCAGCAGCCGCGAGCGGGGCCTGGGTAAAGCTTTCTTT. Protein product: CASSRERGLGKAFF.

The CDR3 DNA reads as TGTGCCAGCAGTCCACAGGGTTCCGGGGAGCTGTTTTTT. Translating gives CASSPQGSGELFF. The V gene is TRBV27, the J gene TRBJ2-2; D might be TRBD1 (6 bases). From germline, CDR1 is MNHEY and CDR2 SMNVEV (reference sequence). The CDR3 has 13 residues. The ends were cut back, 5 bases at V and 6 bases at J, with 10 bases in the middle.

This rearrangement joins TRBV15 to TRBJ2-1, with 7 bases aligning to TRBD2. CDR3 length: 17 residues. V gave up 0 bases and J gave up 8 bases; unmatched junction bases: 13. The germline CDR1 and CDR2 sequences are LNHNV and YYDKDF (reference sequence). Here the CDR3 reads CATSRDGGGAHSDEQFF. The DNA of the CDR3 is TGTGCCACCAGCAGAGATGGCGGGGGAGCCCATTCTGATGAGCAGTTCTTC.

The rearrangement joins TRBV4-2 to TRBJ2-2; 15 bases agree with TRBD2. Germline V gene data show CDR1 as LGHNA and CDR2 as YNFKEQ. After removal of 4 bases from V and 2 bases from J, the junction contained 5 bases not matched to a gene. The CDR3 is 18 residues long. This CDR3 reads CASSRAGLAGGNTGELFF. CDR3 bases: TGTGCCAGCAGCCGAGCGGGACTAGCGGGGGGTAACACCGGGGAGCTGTTTTTT.

The genes are TRBV3-1 (or the pseudogene TRBV3-2) and TRBJ2-7; 8 bases map to TRBD1. Germline V gene sequence: CDR1 LGHDT, CDR2 YNNKEL (reference sequence). The CDR3 contains 13 residues. Unmatched junction bases numbered 6, after V lost 4 bases and J lost 7 bases. The CDR3 protein is CASSPGQGREQYF. CDR3 in DNA: TGTGCCAGCAGCCCCGGACAGGGCAGGGAGCAGTACTTC.

The chain is built from TRBV6-5 and TRBJ2-7; weak D call: TRBD1 (5 bases). V shed 6 bases and J shed 7 bases, with 19 bases lying between them. This CDR3 region has 14 residues. Germline V gene lookup returns CDR1 MNHEY and CDR2 SVGAGI. The CDR3 spells CASSRADRSLEQYF. The CDR3 nucleotides are TGTGCCAGCAGCCGCGCCGACAGATCTTTGGAGCAGTACTTC.

This chain links TRBV28 with TRBJ2-1; the match to TRBD2 covers 13 bases. The CDR3 consists of 16 residues. The germline CDR1 and CDR2 sequences are MDHEN and SYDVKM. V lost 6 bases and J lost 7; bases outside the gene matches: 9. The CDR3 DNA follows: TGTGCCAGCAGGCGGACTAGCGGGAGCCTCGGGAATGAGCAGTTCTTC. Encoded protein: CASRRTSGSLGNEQFF.

The chain uses TRBV27 and TRBJ1-1, with D possibly being TRBD1 (6 bases). CDR3 length: 16 residues. V was trimmed by 4 bases and J by 2 bases, leaving 17 bases between them. Germline CDR1 reads MNHEY; CDR2 reads SMNVEV (reference sequence). The CDR3 sequence: CASSSSRRDKNTEAFF. CDR3 DNA: TGTGCCAGCAGTTCCAGCCGCCGGGACAAAAACACTGAAGCTTTCTTT.

This clone was seen just once. The CDR3 reads CASSISGTGGFYGYTF. DNA for the CDR3: TGTGCCAGTAGTATAAGTGGAACAGGGGGCTTCTATGGCTACACCTTC. V and J are TRBV19 and TRBJ1-2, with TRBD1 matching over 9 bases. This CDR3 region has 16 residues. Germline V gives CDR1 LNHDA, CDR2 SQIVND (reference sequence). J lost 4 bases, V lost 2 bases, and 8 bases had no gene match. The complete variable domain, with remaining parts taken from reference TRBV19 and TRBJ1-2, reads DGGITQSPKYLFRKEGQNVTLSCEQNLNHDAMYWYRQDPGQGLRLIYYSQIVNDFQKGDIAEGYSVSREKKESFPLTVTSAQKNPTAFYLCASSISGTGGFYGYTFGSGTRLTVV.

The rearrangement joins TRBV5-1 to TRBJ1-2, with 8 bases aligning to TRBD1. Trimming removed 5 bases from V and 7 bases from J; junction bases left unmatched: 7. CDR3 length equals 13 residues. Germline values: CDR1 SGHRS, CDR2 YFSETQ. The CDR3 bases are TGCGCCAGCAGTTCCGGACAGGGAAGTGGCTACACCTTC. Its translation: CASSSGQGSGYTF.

For the CDR3, the DNA is TGTGCCAGCATGGGACAGGGGCAAGATACGCAGTATTTT. Its translation: CASMGQGQDTQYF. V and J are TRBV28 and TRBJ2-3; 10 bases fit TRBD1. The V gene end was trimmed by 7 bases and the J gene end by 5 bases; junction bases not matched to a gene: 3. In germline, CDR1 is MDHEN, CDR2 SYDVKM. CDR3 length: 13 amino acids.

This chain joins TRBV18 and TRBJ2-1; maybe TRBD2 (6 bases). Germline loops: CDR1 KGHSH, CDR2 LQKENI. V dropped 1 base and J dropped 7 bases, with 17 bases sitting between them. The CDR3 consists of 16 residues. CDR3 nucleotides: TGTGCCAGCTCACCACAGAATCCGGGGGACCGAAATGAGCAGTTCTTC. It is translated as CASSPQNPGDRNEQFF.

The chain couples TRBV19 to TRBJ1-1; 10 positions match TRBD1. This CDR3 spans 13 amino acids. With 6 bases clipped from V and 5 bases from J, the junction kept 3 bases outside the gene matches. Germline CDR1 is LNHDA and CDR2 is SQIVND (reference sequence). CDR3 in amino acids: CASRDRGVTEAFF. CDR3 sequence (DNA): TGTGCCAGTAGGGACAGGGGGGTTACTGAAGCTTTCTTT.

V usage is TRBV7-2 and J usage is TRBJ2-2, with 11 bases fitting TRBD1. The CDR3 sequence is 15 residues long. V lost 3 bases to trimming and J lost 6 bases; unmatched junction nucleotides: 3. Germline CDR1 and CDR2: SGHTA and FQGNSA. The CDR3 loop is CASSFGQGAPGELFF. In DNA form, the CDR3 reads TGTGCCAGCAGCTTCGGACAGGGGGCCCCCGGGGAGCTGTTTTTT.

V usage is TRBV6-5 and J usage is TRBJ2-3; 9 bases are a match to TRBD2. CDR1 MNHEY and CDR2 SVGAGI come from the germline V gene. The CDR3 length is 16 residues. Trimming cost V 2 bases and J 4 bases; bases outside gene matches: 7. The CDR3 region is CASSYEAGGMADTQYF. As DNA, the CDR3 is TGTGCCAGCAGTTACGAAGCGGGAGGTATGGCAGATACGCAGTATTTT.

The genes are TRBV7-2 and TRBJ2-1; no clear D gene. The CDR3 runs to 16 residues. In germline, CDR1 is SGHTA, CDR2 FQGNSA. Trimming left V 5 bases short and J 2 bases short, with 16 bases between. CDR3 in amino acids: CASSLTAVSPYNEQFF. Here the CDR3 DNA reads TGTGCCAGCAGCCTAACAGCCGTCAGCCCCTACAATGAGCAGTTCTTC. The full variable domain, its missing parts supplied by reference TRBV7-2 and TRBJ2-1, is GAGVSQSPSNKVTEKGKDVELRCDPISGHTALYWYRQSLGQGLEFLIYFQGNSAPDKSGLPSDRFSAERTGGSVSTLTIQRTQQEDSAVYLCASSLTAVSPYNEQFFGPGTRLTVL.